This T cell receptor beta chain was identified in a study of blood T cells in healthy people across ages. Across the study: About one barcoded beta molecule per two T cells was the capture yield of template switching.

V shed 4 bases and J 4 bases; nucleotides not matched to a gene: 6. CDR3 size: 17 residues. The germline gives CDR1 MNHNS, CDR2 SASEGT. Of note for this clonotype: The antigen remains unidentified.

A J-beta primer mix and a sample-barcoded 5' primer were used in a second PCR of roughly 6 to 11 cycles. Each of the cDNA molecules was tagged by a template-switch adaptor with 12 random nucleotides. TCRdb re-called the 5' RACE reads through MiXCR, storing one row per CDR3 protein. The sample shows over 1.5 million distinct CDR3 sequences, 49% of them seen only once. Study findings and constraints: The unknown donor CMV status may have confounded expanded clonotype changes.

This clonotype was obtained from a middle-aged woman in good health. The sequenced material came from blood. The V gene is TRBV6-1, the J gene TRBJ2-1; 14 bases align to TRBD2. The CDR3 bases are TGTGCCAGCAGTGGTCCCGGGACTAGCGGGGGATACAATGAGCAGTTCTTC. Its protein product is CASSGPGTSGGYNEQFF.